Detailed here is one T cell receptor (beta chain). Antigen unknown. TCRdb keeps only in-frame clones here, not all; method: immunoSEQ multiplex PCR. The sample holds 80,000 to 95,000 clones, just under 90% seen once. The data are from a study of T cell responses to AZD1222 COVID-19 vaccine. Study results and limitations: Elevations in Spike-specific TCR breadth and depth followed administration of two AZD1222 doses. With dominance at 160-218 and 743-854, vaccine-associated CD4 TCRs spanned spike. Most donors were white British and more were female, and clonal diversity was possibly underestimated.

Sequencing used peripheral blood, obtained on day 0 of AZD1222 vaccination. This receptor was obtained from an adult in good health.

The CDR3 DNA follows: TGTGCCAGTAGTATGGGCAGGGTCCAGCATTTT. Its translation: CASSMGRVQHF. This chain joins TRBV19 and TRBJ1-5; D is possibly TRBD1 (5 bases). Germline lookup yields CDR1 LNHDA and CDR2 SQIVND (reference sequence). The CDR3 totals 11 residues. Trimming removed 3 bases from V and 12 bases from J, with 9 bases in between.